This T cell receptor (beta chain) originates from a study of T cells in Graves' hyperthyroidism and ophthalmopathy. Authors of the study amplified TCR beta CDR3 regions from RNA transcripts. HTBI primers were employed in a first-round RT-PCR of the TCR CDR3. Via MiXCR, TCRdb re-called the multiplex PCR reads, giving one row per CDR3 protein. Seen here are some 560,000 distinct CDR3 sequences, around 16% observed once, and the top ten hold around 6.6%. With regard to this clonotype: Its antigen is unidentified.

The CDR3 runs 14 residues. V gave up 8 bases and J gave up 5 bases, with 19 bases separating them. Germline V gives CDR1 MDHEN, CDR2 SYDVKM. If no ophthalmopathy progression occurred within 18 months, Graves' hyperthyroidism was stable. Extraction of PBMCs used about 9.2 ml of fresh peripheral blood. General observations from the study: Among thyroid clonotypes expanded above 0.001, most also appeared in blood. Stable hyperthyroidism was separated from ophthalmopathy by a model based on 13 V-J features.

The V and J genes are TRBV28 and TRBJ2-7; the D gene could be TRBD1 or TRBD2 (6 bases each). The source of this sequence is a woman in her twenties or thirties with Graves' hyperthyroidism. The sequenced sample consisted of blood. The CDR3 DNA reads as TGTGCCAGCCTAAACGGGGGCGCGCAACACGAGCAGTACTTC. Its translation: CASLNGGAQHEQYF. Variable domain in full (rest from reference TRBV28 and TRBJ2-7): DVKVTQSSRYLVKRTGEKVFLECVQDMDHENMFWYRQDPGLGLRLIYFSYDVKMKEKGDIPEGYSVSREKKERFSLILESASTNQTSMYLCASLNGGAQHEQYFGPGTRLTVT.